This T cell receptor (beta chain) was retrieved from a study of radiotherapy plus CTLA-4 blockade in lung cancer. This clone was picked up a small number of times. The table came from immunoSEQ multiplex PCR; TCRdb's copy has only in-frame clones and leaves some out. The profile shows about 45,000 clones, 76% of them singletons. The CDR3 is 14 amino acids. CDR1 and CDR2 (germline): SGHTA, FQGNSA. Trimming stripped 5 bases from V and 3 bases from J, with 10 bases between. The receptor was derived from a human donor with non-small cell lung cancer who had stable disease on radiotherapy plus ipilimumab. The material was peripheral blood, obtained from a patient treated with radiotherapy plus ipilimumab. The chain combines TRBV7-2 with TRBJ2-2; unclear D gene. This CDR3 is CASSAGPDTGELFF. CDR3 nucleotides: TGTGCCAGCAGCGCCGGGCCAGACACCGGGGAGCTGTTTTTT. The full variable domain, with the rest looked up from reference TRBV7-2 and TRBJ2-2, is GAGVSQSPSNKVTEKGKDVELRCDPISGHTALYWYRQSLGQGLEFLIYFQGNSAPDKSGLPSDRFSAERTGGSVSTLTIQRTQQEDSAVYLCASSAGPDTGELFFGEGSRLTVL.